These 27 T cell receptor beta chains came from one sample sequenced in a study of beta chain features in type 1 diabetes. The study reverse transcribed the entire isolated RNA, so it sequenced expressed TCRB transcripts. Profiling relied on immunoSEQ multiplex PCR, and the TCRdb table lists in-frame clones only, not all of them. The data show 250,000 to 350,000 clones, roughly 11% seen once. What was sequenced was naive CD4+ T cells from blood. Receptors originate from a woman aged 25 to 45 in good health.

There are a few counts of this clone. The V gene is TRBV30, the J gene TRBJ2-3; 8 nucleotides agree with TRBD1. CDR1 GTSNPN and CDR2 SVGIG come from the germline V gene (reference sequence). V lost 4 bases and J lost 4; bases outside the gene matches: 1. The CDR3 sequence is 12 residues long. This chain's CDR3 is CAWTGGSDTQYF. CDR3 sequence (DNA): TGTGCCTGGACAGGGGGCTCAGATACGCAGTATTTT.

The V and J genes are TRBV28 and TRBJ2-1; D call uncertain. V was cut by 5 bases and J by 13 bases, with 15 bases left in between. Germline values: CDR1 MDHEN, CDR2 SYDVKM. CDR3 size: 12 residues. The CDR3: CASSPTHPRQFF. CDR3 nucleotides: TGTGCCAGCAGTCCCACTCACCCGAGACAGTTCTTC.

In its sample, this clone was seen a few times. The J gene is TRBJ1-1, the V gene TRBV5-4; D not resolved. The germline V gene encodes CDR1 SGHNT and CDR2 YYREEE (reference sequence). The CDR3 has 13 residues. The V gene lost 4 bases and the J gene lost 0 bases, with 7 bases spanning the gap. CDR3 DNA sequence: TGTGCCAGCAGCGTTAGCATGAACACTGAAGCTTTCTTT. Its translation is CASSVSMNTEAFF.

In its sample, this clone was seen a few times. The rearrangement uses TRBV7-9 and TRBJ2-7, with 9 bases fitting TRBD2. Germline CDR1 SEHNR, CDR2 FQNEAQ (reference sequence). The CDR3 totals 15 residues. Germline trimming cut 6 bases from V and 0 bases from J; bases unmatched to any gene: 6. The CDR3 is CASRAGGRSSYEQYF. DNA for the CDR3: TGTGCCAGCAGGGCGGGAGGGCGGAGCTCCTACGAGCAGTACTTC.

The chain employs TRBV5-8 and TRBJ2-5; 7 nucleotides align to TRBD1. The CDR3 loop spans 15 amino acids. The V gene's germline CDR1 is SGHTS and CDR2 YDEGEE. V trimming: 4 bases; J trimming: 5 bases; junction bases outside the gene matches: 11. The CDR3 sequence is CASSLSGTVGETQYF. CDR3 bases: TGTGCCAGCAGCCTCTCCGGGACAGTCGGGGAGACCCAGTACTTC.

The chain carries TRBV7-2 and TRBJ2-1; 8 nucleotides agree with TRBD1. Germline V lookup: CDR1 SGHTA, CDR2 FQGNSA. Germline trimming cut 3 bases from V and 12 bases from J; bases unmatched to any gene: 13. CDR3 length: 15 amino acids. For the CDR3, the DNA is TGTGCCAGCAGCTTTATTGGCGGACAGGGATTTTGGCAGTTCTTC. Protein: CASSFIGGQGFWQFF.

This clone was observed a handful of times. The V and J genes are TRBV5-6 and TRBJ2-4, with 10 bases that match TRBD1. The V and J ends lost 0 bases and 5 bases, in that order; junction bases with no gene match: 2. CDR3 length: 15 amino acids. The germline V gene has CDR1 SGHDT and CDR2 YYEEEE. The chain's CDR3 is CASSLDGTGENIQYF. DNA of the CDR3: TGTGCCAGCAGCTTGGATGGGACAGGGGAAAACATTCAGTACTTC.

As to this clone: In the same sample, other DNA sequences code for this CDR3. The chain uses TRBV18 and TRBJ2-7; TRBD2 is a possible D gene (6 bases). This CDR3 has 14 residues. From germline, CDR1 is KGHSH and CDR2 LQKENI. V shed 3 bases and J shed 4 bases, with 13 bases lying between them. CDR3 DNA sequence: TGTGCCAGCTCACCGGCGAGCGGGTCGTACGAGCAGTACTTC. This gives the protein CASSPASGSYEQYF.

The chain employs TRBV6-5 and TRBJ2-7, with 7 bases that match TRBD1. V was pared by 5 bases and J by 2 bases, with 6 bases of the junction left unmatched. Germline CDR1 MNHEY, CDR2 SVGAGI. This CDR3 spans 14 amino acids. CDR3 sequence: CASSGRQGTYEQYF. In nucleotides, the CDR3 is TGTGCCAGCAGTGGTAGACAGGGAACCTACGAGCAGTACTTC.

This clone has more than one count but fewer than ten. The V call is TRBV6-5, the J call TRBJ2-5, with a tentative D call TRBD2 (6 bases). The germline V gene has CDR1 MNHEY and CDR2 SVGAGI. Trimming left V 0 bases short and J 5 bases short, with 16 bases between. The CDR3 consists of 16 residues. The CDR3: CASSYSPSPGGETQYF. CDR3 DNA: TGTGCCAGCAGTTACTCCCCTAGCCCTGGGGGGGAGACCCAGTACTTC.

This chain links TRBV19 with TRBJ2-2; TRBD1 might be the D (6 bases). The CDR3 is 15 residues long. Trimming pared 8 bases from V and 0 bases from J, leaving 13 bases between. Germline values: CDR1 LNHDA, CDR2 SQIVND (reference sequence). Here the CDR3 DNA reads TGTGCCAGTGGACGACAGGACCCGAACACCGGGGAGCTGTTTTTT. Translated: CASGRQDPNTGELFF.

V is TRBV5-1 and J is TRBJ1-4; TRBD1 agrees at 8 bases. The V segment lost 0 bases and the J segment 7 bases; nucleotides outside the gene matches: 14. The CDR3 has 18 residues. Germline V gene sequence: CDR1 SGHRS, CDR2 YFSETQ. The CDR3 DNA reads TGCGCCAGCAGCTTGGCCCCTCTCCGACAGGGGATCGGTGAAAAACTGTTTTTT. It yields the protein CASSLAPLRQGIGEKLFF.

V and J are TRBV5-6 and TRBJ2-5, with 9 bases fitting TRBD2. The J segment lost 5 bases and the V segment lost 1 base, leaving 9 bases of the junction unmatched. Germline lookup yields CDR1 SGHDT and CDR2 YYEEEE. CDR3 length: 16 residues. CDR3 loop: CASSLIVSLAGETQYF. Written as DNA, the CDR3 is TGTGCCAGCAGCTTGATAGTGAGTCTAGCGGGGGAGACCCAGTACTTC.

This rearrangement joins TRBV7-6 to TRBJ2-5; unclear D gene. CDR3 size: 14 residues. The germline CDR1 and CDR2 sequences are SGHVS and FNYEAQ. The ends were cut back, 2 bases at V and 5 bases at J, with 12 bases in the middle. The CDR3 is CASSLSGFGETQYF. The CDR3, as DNA: TGTGCCAGCAGCTTATCCGGGTTTGGGGAGACCCAGTACTTC.

This clone was picked up a small number of times. The genes are TRBV5-1 and TRBJ2-5; 9 bases are a match to TRBD2. V was clipped by 1 base and J by 0 bases; unmatched bases: 4. The CDR3 sequence is 16 residues long. Germline-derived CDR1 and CDR2 are SGHRS and YFSETQ. The CDR3 DNA follows: TGCGCCAGCAGCTTGTTTCTAGCGGGGAACCAAGAGACCCAGTACTTC. This encodes CASSLFLAGNQETQYF.

This clone was seen only a few times. The chain uses TRBV7-2 and TRBJ2-1; D is uncertain. The length of the CDR3 is 17 residues. V was clipped by 1 base and J by 0 bases, with 13 bases between them. Germline CDR1 and CDR2: SGHTA and FQGNSA. CDR3 DNA: TGTGCCAGCAGCTTAGTCTTCGGTCACCTCTCCTACAATGAGCAGTTCTTC. It is translated as CASSLVFGHLSYNEQFF.

The genes are TRBV2 and TRBJ2-1; tentative D call: TRBD1 (5 bases). V was trimmed by 2 bases and J by 0 bases, leaving 8 bases between them. There are 15 residues in the CDR3. The germline V gene encodes CDR1 SNHLY and CDR2 FYNNEI. The CDR3 DNA reads as TGTGCCAGCAGTGAACAGGGAAACTCCTACAATGAGCAGTTCTTC. The encoded protein is CASSEQGNSYNEQFF.

There are a few counts of this clone. V and J are TRBV7-2 and TRBJ2-1; 13 bases are shared with TRBD2. With V trimmed by 5 bases and J by 12 bases, 13 bases remained unmatched. The CDR3 sequence is 16 residues long. The germline gives CDR1 SGHTA, CDR2 FQGNSA. CDR3 loop: CASSPRGTSGVRGQFF. CDR3 nucleotides: TGTGCCAGCAGCCCTCGGGGGACTAGCGGGGTGAGGGGGCAGTTCTTC.

J is TRBJ2-2 and V is TRBV14, with a possible D match to TRBD1 (5 bases). CDR1 is SGHDN and CDR2 is FVKESK in the germline V gene. The CDR3 has 16 residues. The V and J ends lost 0 bases and 6 bases respectively, with 14 bases between them. The CDR3 loop is CASSQEPGRAAGELFF. The DNA for the CDR3 is TGTGCCAGCAGCCAAGAACCGGGCAGGGCGGCCGGGGAGCTGTTTTTT.

There are a few counts of this clone. CDR3 coding DNA: TGTGCCTGGAGGCGCGGGGGCCCATCGGGTGGAAACACCATATATTTT. Its protein is CAWRRGGPSGGNTIYF. This chain joins TRBV30 and TRBJ1-3, with D tentatively TRBD1 (6 bases). V gave up 3 bases and J gave up 3 bases, with 18 bases separating them. Germline V gives CDR1 GTSNPN, CDR2 SVGIG (reference sequence). The CDR3 is made up of 16 amino acids.

This clone has only a few counts. CDR3 sequence reads: CASSGTSGYFETQYF. The CDR3 bases are TGTGCCAGCAGCGGGACTAGTGGATACTTTGAGACCCAGTACTTC. This chain connects TRBV9 to TRBJ2-5, with 7 bases aligning to TRBD2. The trim removed 3 bases at V and 5 bases at J, leaving 10 bases unmatched. This CDR3 region has 15 residues. The germline V gene has CDR1 SGDLS and CDR2 YYNGEE.

This clone was observed a handful of times. The J gene is TRBJ2-6, the V gene TRBV18; the match to TRBD1 covers 10 bases. Trimming removed 1 base from V and 5 bases from J; junction bases left unmatched: 8. The germline gives CDR1 KGHSH, CDR2 LQKENI. There are 18 residues in the CDR3. This CDR3 is CASSPLGQGVSWANVLTF. The DNA of the CDR3 is TGTGCCAGCTCACCACTAGGACAGGGGGTTTCCTGGGCCAACGTCCTGACTTTC.

The sample holds a few counts of this clone. The V and J genes are TRBV19 and TRBJ2-1; perhaps TRBD2 as D (6 bases). Germline assignment: CDR1 LNHDA and CDR2 SQIVND (reference sequence). CDR3 size: 14 residues. The V and J ends lost 7 bases and 6 bases respectively, with 16 bases between them. Here the CDR3 reads CASISPSGSNEQFF. CDR3 nucleotide sequence: TGTGCCAGTATATCGCCCAGCGGGTCCAATGAGCAGTTCTTC.

The rearrangement uses TRBV6-6 and TRBJ2-7, with 10 nucleotides matching TRBD1. Per the germline V gene, CDR1 is MNHNY and CDR2 is SVGAGI (reference sequence). Losses at the gene ends were 7 bases for V and 3 bases for J; bases not matched to a gene: 3. CDR3 size: 13 residues. The CDR3 DNA reads TGTGCCAGCATGTGGACAGGGGGCTACGAGCAGTACTTC. The encoded protein is CASMWTGGYEQYF.

The V call is TRBV29-1, the J call TRBJ1-3; D might be TRBD1 (5 bases). Germline CDR1 SQVTM, CDR2 ANQGSEA. V was trimmed by 4 bases and J by 2 bases, leaving 15 bases between them. The CDR3 length is 15 residues. This CDR3 is CSVGKGASAGNTIYF. As DNA, the CDR3 is TGCAGCGTTGGAAAAGGGGCCTCGGCTGGAAACACCATATATTTT.

The sample holds a few counts of this clone. The chain combines TRBV6-6 with TRBJ2-1, with D perhaps matching TRBD1 (5 bases). The CDR3 extends over 12 amino acids. Trimming pared 0 bases from V and 11 bases from J, leaving 8 bases between. Germline V gene data show CDR1 as MNHNY and CDR2 as SVGAGI (reference sequence). DNA of the CDR3: TGTGCCAGCAGTTACTCAAGGGGTAAGCAGTTCTTC. Amino acids: CASSYSRGKQFF.

The CDR3 DNA follows: TGCGCCAGCAGCTTGGCCTCCGGACAGGGGTTCACTGAAGCTTTCTTT. It encodes CASSLASGQGFTEAFF. The rearrangement uses TRBV5-1 and TRBJ1-1, with TRBD1 matching over 9 bases. Germline loops: CDR1 SGHRS, CDR2 YFSETQ. The CDR3 length is 16 residues. V lost 0 bases to trimming and J lost 4 bases; unmatched junction nucleotides: 7. The full variable domain, in which reference TRBV5-1 and TRBJ1-1 provide the parts outside the CDR3, is KAGVTQTPRYLIKTRGQQVTLSCSPISGHRSVSWYQQTPGQGLQFLFEYFSETQRNKGNFPGRFSGRQFSNSRSEMNVSTLELGDSALYLCASSLASGQGFTEAFFGQGTRLTVV.